This section outlines one T cell receptor beta chain sequence together with its context. Original processing notes: Nucleated cell number was recorded as an estimate derived from reference gene primer amplification. The table came from immunoSEQ multiplex PCR; TCRdb's copy has only in-frame clones and leaves some out. The V and J calls and the clone size are those of that table, but D and trimming were determined from the DNA. The sample includes approximately 25,000 clones, roughly 90% of them seen just once. CDR1 is MNHNS, CDR2 SASEGT, per germline. The CDR3 contains 15 residues. Trimming left V 0 bases short and J 4 bases short, with 12 bases between. These data originate in a study of blood T cell repertoires in COVID-19. Study-level information: Whether acute or convalescent, the COVID-19 samples came from the United States, Italy and Spain. PBMCs, B-cell-depleted T cells, or T cells were the source of the cDNA or gDNA that made up the material.

The chain carries TRBV6-1 and TRBJ1-2, with D hard to call. Sequencing was done on a sample of peripheral blood. The receptor was isolated from a human donor with active COVID-19. The donor label of this sample is uncertain. CDR3 amino acids: CASSEAVSNPYGYTF. In nucleotides, the CDR3 is TGTGCCAGCAGTGAAGCGGTCTCTAATCCCTATGGCTACACCTTC.